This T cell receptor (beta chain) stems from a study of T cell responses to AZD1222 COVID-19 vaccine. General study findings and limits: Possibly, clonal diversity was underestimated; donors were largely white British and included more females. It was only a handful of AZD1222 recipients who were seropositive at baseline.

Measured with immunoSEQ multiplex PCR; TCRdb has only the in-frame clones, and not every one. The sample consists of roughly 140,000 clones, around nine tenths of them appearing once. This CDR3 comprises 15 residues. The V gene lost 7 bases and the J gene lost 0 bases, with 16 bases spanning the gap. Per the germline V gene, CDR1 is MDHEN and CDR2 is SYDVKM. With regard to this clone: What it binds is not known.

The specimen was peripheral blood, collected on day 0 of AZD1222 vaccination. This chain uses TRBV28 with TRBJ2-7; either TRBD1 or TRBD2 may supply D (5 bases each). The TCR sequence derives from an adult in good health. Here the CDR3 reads CASTLGAANSYEQYF. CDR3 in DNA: TGTGCCAGCACCCTCGGGGCAGCAAACTCCTACGAGCAGTACTTC. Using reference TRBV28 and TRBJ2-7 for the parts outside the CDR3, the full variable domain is DVKVTQSSRYLVKRTGEKVFLECVQDMDHENMFWYRQDPGLGLRLIYFSYDVKMKEKGDIPEGYSVSREKKERFSLILESASTNQTSMYLCASTLGAANSYEQYFGPGTRLTVT.